This T cell receptor (beta chain) was identified in a study of T cell repertoires in cytomegalovirus infection. At the level of the study: Well-studied HLA-B-restricted CMV epitopes were used in the study alongside recently identified HLA-C-restricted ones. A matching HLA type, together with CMV infection, was signaled by public TCR beta signatures.

TCRdb recomputed calls from the reads with MiXCR, one row per CDR3 protein. This sample yields around 800,000 distinct CDR3 sequences, of which 30% to 35% are seen a single time; 9.5% to 15% belongs to the top ten. Regarding the study as a whole: Based on cumulative public TCR beta family frequency, carriers of CMV plus the relevant HLA were identified. HLA-C-restricted CMV clonotypes gave the most frequent clonotype in two of eight donors.

A remark on this clonotype: The target antigen is unknown.

Trimming removed 5 bases at V and 3 bases at J, with 11 bases between. CDR1 and CDR2 (germline): SGHVS, FNYEAQ. The CDR3 has 13 amino acids. The rearrangement links TRBV7-6 to TRBJ2-7, with D uncertain. The sample consisted of cultured CD8+ T cells from PBMCs, taken from culture after CMV antigen stimulation. This receptor was taken from a human donor in good health (CMV status not recorded). Some clones in this sample may be carry-over from other donors' samples. CDR3 sequence (DNA): TGTGCCAGCAGCCCGGTAGGATTCTACGAGCAGTACTTC. Encoded protein: CASSPVGFYEQYF.